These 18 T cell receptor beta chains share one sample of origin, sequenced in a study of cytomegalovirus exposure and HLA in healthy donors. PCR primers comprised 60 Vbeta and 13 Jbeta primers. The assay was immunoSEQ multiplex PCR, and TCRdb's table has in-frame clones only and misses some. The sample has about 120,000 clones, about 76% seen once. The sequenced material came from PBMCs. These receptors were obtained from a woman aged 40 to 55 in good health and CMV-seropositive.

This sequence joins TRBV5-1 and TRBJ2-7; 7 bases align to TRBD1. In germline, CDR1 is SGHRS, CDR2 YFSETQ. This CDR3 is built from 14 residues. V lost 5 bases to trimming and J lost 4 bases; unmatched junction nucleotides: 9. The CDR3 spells CASRGGTANYEQYF. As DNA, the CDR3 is TGCGCCAGCAGAGGTGGGACAGCAAATTACGAGCAGTACTTC.

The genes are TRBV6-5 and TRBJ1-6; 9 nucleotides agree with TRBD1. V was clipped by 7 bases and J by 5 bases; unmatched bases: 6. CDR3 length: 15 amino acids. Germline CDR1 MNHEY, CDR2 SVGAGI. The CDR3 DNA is TGTGCCAGCACCCTGACAGGGGGTAATAATTCACCCCTCCACTTT. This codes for CASTLTGGNNSPLHF.

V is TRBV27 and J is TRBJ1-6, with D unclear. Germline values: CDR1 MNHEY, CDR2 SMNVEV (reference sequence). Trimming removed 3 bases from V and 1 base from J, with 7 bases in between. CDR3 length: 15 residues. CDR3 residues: CASSLKQSYNSPLHF. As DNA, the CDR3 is TGTGCCAGCAGTTTGAAACAGTCCTATAATTCACCCCTCCACTTT.

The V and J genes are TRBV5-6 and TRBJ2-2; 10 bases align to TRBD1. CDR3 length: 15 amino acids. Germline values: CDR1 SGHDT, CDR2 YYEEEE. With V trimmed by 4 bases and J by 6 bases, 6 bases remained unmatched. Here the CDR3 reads CASSRQGASAGELFF. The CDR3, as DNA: TGTGCCAGCAGCAGACAGGGGGCGTCAGCCGGGGAGCTGTTTTTT.

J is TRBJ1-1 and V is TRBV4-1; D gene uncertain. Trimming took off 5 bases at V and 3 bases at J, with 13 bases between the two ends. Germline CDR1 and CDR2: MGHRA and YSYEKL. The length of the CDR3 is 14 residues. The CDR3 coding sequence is TGCGCCAGCAGCACCCCGACACTTCACACTGAAGCTTTCTTT. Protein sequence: CASSTPTLHTEAFF.

The CDR3, as DNA: TGTGCCAGCAGCGCGCCGGGACTAGCGGGGGTCAATACGCAGTATTTT. This codes for CASSAPGLAGVNTQYF. The chain couples TRBV9 to TRBJ2-3, with 14 bases lining up with TRBD2. Germline V lookup: CDR1 SGDLS, CDR2 YYNGEE. Trimming at V came to 3 bases and at J to 7 bases, leaving 7 bases not matched to a gene. This CDR3 comprises 16 residues. Based on the CDR3 plus reference TRBV9 and TRBJ2-3, the full variable domain is DSGVTQTPKHLITATGQRVTLRCSPRSGDLSVYWYQQSLDQGLQFLIQYYNGEERAKGNILERFSAQQFPDLHSELNLSSLELGDSALYFCASSAPGLAGVNTQYFGPGTRLTVL.

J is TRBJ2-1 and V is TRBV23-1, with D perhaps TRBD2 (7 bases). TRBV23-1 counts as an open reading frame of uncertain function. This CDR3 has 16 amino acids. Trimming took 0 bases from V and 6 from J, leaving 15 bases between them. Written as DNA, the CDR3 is TGCGCCAGCAGTCAATCACCGGGGGGCCCATGCAATGAGCAGTTCTTC. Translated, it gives CASSQSPGGPCNEQFF.

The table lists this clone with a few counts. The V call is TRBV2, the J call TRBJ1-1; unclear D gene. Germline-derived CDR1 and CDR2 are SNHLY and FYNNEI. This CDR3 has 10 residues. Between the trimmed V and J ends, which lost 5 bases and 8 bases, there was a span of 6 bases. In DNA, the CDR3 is TGTGCCAGCAGTATCCAAGAAGCTTTCTTT. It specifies CASSIQEAFF.

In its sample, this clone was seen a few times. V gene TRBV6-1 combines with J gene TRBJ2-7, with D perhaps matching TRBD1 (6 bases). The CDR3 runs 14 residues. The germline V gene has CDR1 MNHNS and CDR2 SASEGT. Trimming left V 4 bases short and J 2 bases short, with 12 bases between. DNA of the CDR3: TGTGCCAGCAGTGGAGACAGGAATACCTACGAGCAGTACTTC. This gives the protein CASSGDRNTYEQYF.

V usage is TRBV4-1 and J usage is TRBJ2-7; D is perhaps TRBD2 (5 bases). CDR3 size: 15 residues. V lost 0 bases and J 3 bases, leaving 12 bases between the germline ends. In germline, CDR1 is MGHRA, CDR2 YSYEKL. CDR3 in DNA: TGCGCCAGCAGCCAAGAATTCAACGGGGACTACGAGCAGTACTTC. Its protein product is CASSQEFNGDYEQYF.

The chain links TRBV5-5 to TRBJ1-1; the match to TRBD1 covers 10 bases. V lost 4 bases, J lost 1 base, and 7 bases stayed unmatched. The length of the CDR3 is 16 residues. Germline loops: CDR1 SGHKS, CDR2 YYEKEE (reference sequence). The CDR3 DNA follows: TGTGCCAGCAGCCAACGGGACAGGGGATGGAACACTGAAGCTTTCTTT. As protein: CASSQRDRGWNTEAFF.

The chain's CDR3 is CASRGVGTTLGNTQYF. CDR3 bases: TGTGCCAGCAGAGGTGTCGGGACTACCCTCGGGAATACGCAGTATTTT. The V and J genes are TRBV2 and TRBJ2-3; 7 bases map to TRBD2. The germline gives CDR1 SNHLY, CDR2 FYNNEI. The trim removed 6 bases at V and 7 bases at J, leaving 16 bases unmatched. The CDR3 sequence is 16 residues long.

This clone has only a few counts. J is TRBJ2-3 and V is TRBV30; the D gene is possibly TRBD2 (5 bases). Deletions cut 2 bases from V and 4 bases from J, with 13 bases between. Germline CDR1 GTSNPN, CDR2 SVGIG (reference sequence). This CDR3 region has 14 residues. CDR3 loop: CAWSKGGLPDTQYF. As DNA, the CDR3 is TGTGCCTGGAGTAAGGGCGGACTCCCAGATACGCAGTATTTT.

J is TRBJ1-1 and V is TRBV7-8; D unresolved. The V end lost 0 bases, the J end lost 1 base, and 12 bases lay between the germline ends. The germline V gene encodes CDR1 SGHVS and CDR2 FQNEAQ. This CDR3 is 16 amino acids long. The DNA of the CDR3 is TGTGCCAGCAGCTTAGCCCTACTTATTCAGAACACTGAAGCTTTCTTT. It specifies CASSLALLIQNTEAFF.

Written as DNA, the CDR3 is TGTGCCAGCAGCTTAATGGCACAGGGGGCGAGAGAGCAGTACTTC. The encoded protein is CASSLMAQGAREQYF. The chain couples TRBV7-3 to TRBJ2-7, with 9 bases that match TRBD1. The length of the CDR3 is 15 residues. J was trimmed by 7 bases and V by 1 base; bases with no gene match: 8. The germline gives CDR1 SGHTA, CDR2 FQGTGA.

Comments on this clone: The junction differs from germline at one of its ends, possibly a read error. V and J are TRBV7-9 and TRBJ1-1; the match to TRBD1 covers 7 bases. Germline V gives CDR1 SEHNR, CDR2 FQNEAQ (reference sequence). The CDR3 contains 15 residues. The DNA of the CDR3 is TGTTCCAGCACCCCGCAGGGGGTGATGAACACTGAAGCTTTCTTT. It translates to CSSTPQGVMNTEAFF.

CDR3 protein: CASSKRPGGDEQYF. The DNA for the CDR3 is TGTGCCAGCAGCAAGCGTCCAGGGGGCGACGAGCAGTACTTC. This chain uses TRBV9 with TRBJ2-7; 8 nucleotides agree with TRBD1. V dropped 4 bases and J dropped 5; count of bases not matched to a gene: 8. The V gene's germline CDR1 is SGDLS and CDR2 YYNGEE. The CDR3 loop spans 14 amino acids.

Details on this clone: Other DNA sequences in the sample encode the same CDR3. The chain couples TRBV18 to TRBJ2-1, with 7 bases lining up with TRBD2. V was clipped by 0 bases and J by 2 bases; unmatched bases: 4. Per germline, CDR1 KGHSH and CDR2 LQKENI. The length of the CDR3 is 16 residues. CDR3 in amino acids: CASSPPGGGPYNEQFF. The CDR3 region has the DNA TGTGCCAGCTCACCACCGGGCGGGGGACCCTACAATGAGCAGTTCTTC.